The text below deals with one T cell receptor (beta chain). This specimen belongs to a study of blood T cell repertoires in COVID-19. Study summary: Sites in the United States, Italy and Spain provided acute and convalescent COVID-19 samples. PBMCs, B-cell-depleted T cells, or T cells were the source of the cDNA or gDNA that made up the material.

Deletions cut 3 bases from V and 6 bases from J, with 6 bases between. The CDR3 contains 11 residues. Germline CDR1 and CDR2: LNHDA and SQIVND (reference sequence). In the study's own analysis: By means of reference gene primer amplification, nucleated cell counts were estimated. Measured with immunoSEQ multiplex PCR; TCRdb has only the in-frame clones, and not every one. That table gives V, J and clone size, and the DNA gave D and trimming. The sample has fewer than 250,000 clones, around nine tenths seen once; the top ten hold under 0.9%. The sequenced sample consisted of peripheral blood. V and J are TRBV19 and TRBJ2-7; D not certain. The source is a man aged 35-49 years with acute or convalescent COVID-19. This CDR3 is CASSISSEQYF. The CDR3 nucleotides are TGTGCCAGTAGTATTAGTAGCGAGCAGTACTTC.